The rows below give T cell receptor beta chains drawn from one sample of a study of T cell responses to AZD1222 COVID-19 vaccine. Measured with immunoSEQ multiplex PCR; TCRdb has only the in-frame clones, and not every one. Of some 150,000 clones in the sample, around 88% were seen once. The sequencing here drew on peripheral blood, taken on day 0 of AZD1222 vaccination. These receptors came from an adult in good health. The CDR3 runs from the conserved cysteine through the conserved F or W. The D gene is left open where the match is weak. Size is omitted from some rows. Given values are once, few, many or a class for expanded clones.

TRBD1	TRBJ1-2	TRBV5-1	-	TGCGCCAGCAGCCCGGACAGGGAATTATATGGCTACACCTTC	CASSPDRELYGYTF
-	TRBJ1-2	TRBV5-1	-	TGCGCCAGCAGCTTGGGGGAGACACCCCCGAACTATGGCTACACCTTC	CASSLGETPPNYGYTF
TRBD1	TRBJ1-6	TRBV6-5	-	TGTGCCAGCAGTTCGGGACAGGGGGCTAATTCACCCCTCCACTTT	CASSSGQGANSPLHF
-	TRBJ1-1	TRBV6-4	medium-sized	TGTGCCAGCAGTGACTCGAGCGGGACCGGGGCCACTGAAGCTTTCTTT	CASSDSSGTGATEAFF
TRBD1	TRBJ1-2	TRBV6-5	-	TGTGCCAGCAGAACGACAGGGGAAAACTATGGCTACACCTTC	CASRTTGENYGYTF
TRBD1	TRBJ1-2	TRBV27	-	TGTGCCAGCAGTCTCCATAGGCGGGACAGGGGGCAGGACCGCGGCTACACCTTC	CASSLHRRDRGQDRGYTF
-	TRBJ2-3	TRBV28	-	TGTGCCAGCAGCCTTTTGGACGATACGCAGTATTTT	CASSLLDDTQYF
-	TRBJ2-7	TRBV15	-	TGTGCCACCAGCAGAGATGGGGCAGGGATAGAAAACTTC	CATSRDGAGIENF
-	TRBJ2-7	TRBV7-2	-	TGTGCCAGCAGCTTACAGGGGGGCGTGGAGTACGAGCAGTACTTC	CASSLQGGVEYEQYF
-	TRBJ1-1	TRBV28	-	TGTGCCAGCATCTTTTCAGGGAACACTGAAGCTTTCTTT	CASIFSGNTEAFF
-	TRBJ1-2	TRBV5-5	-	TGTGCCAGCAGCTTGATCCGCCTAGGCAGGGAGAACTATGGCTACACCTTC	CASSLIRLGRENYGYTF
TRBD1	TRBJ1-2	TRBV7-2	-	TGTGCCAGCAGCGACGGAACAGGGGGTAACTATGGCTACACCTTC	CASSDGTGGNYGYTF
TRBD2	TRBJ2-2	TRBV3-1/TRBV3-2	-	TGTGCCAGCGCTAACGGACTAGCAGGGACCGGGGAGCTGTTTTTT	CASANGLAGTGELFF
-	TRBJ1-1	TRBV30	-	TGTGCCTGGAGTCCCCAGGGCCTGGTAGGCACTGAAGCTTTCTTT	CAWSPQGLVGTEAFF
-	TRBJ1-4	TRBV14	-	TGTGCCAGCTTCGGGACAAGAGGGGGAAAACTGTTTTTT	CASFGTRGGKLFF
-	TRBJ1-2	TRBV28	-	TGTGCCAGCGGGCCCCCGCGCTATGGCTACACCTTC	CASGPPRYGYTF
TRBD1	TRBJ1-3	TRBV18	-	TGTGCCAGCTCACCACCATCGGGACAGAGCTCTGGAAACACCATATATTTT	CASSPPSGQSSGNTIYF
-	TRBJ2-7	TRBV18	-	TGTGCCAGCTCACCACTGAGGTTAGGCGAGCAGTACTTC	CASSPLRLGEQYF
-	TRBJ1-5	TRBV6-5	-	TGTGCCAGCAGTTACATCAGGGGACAGCCCCAGCATTTT	CASSYIRGQPQHF
TRBD1	TRBJ1-5	TRBV5-1	-	TGCGCCAGCAGTTCTGGACAGGGACATCAGCCCCAGCATTTT	CASSSGQGHQPQHF
-	TRBJ1-1	TRBV27	-	TGTGCCAGCCGTGCTTGGGCTAGGCCCATGAACACTGAAGCTTTCTTT	CASRAWARPMNTEAFF
-	TRBJ1-2	TRBV19	-	TGTGCCAGTAGAAAGGACAGAAGTTATCTCTATGGCTACACCTTC	CASRKDRSYLYGYTF
TRBD1	TRBJ2-1	TRBV24-1	-	TGTGCCACCAAGTCGGGCCAGGGGGTAGAAGGGGCCTACAATGAGCAGTTCTTC	CATKSGQGVEGAYNEQFF
-	TRBJ1-1	TRBV5-6	-	TGTGCCAGCAGCTTGGACAGGGTTGCCGGTGACGCTTTCTTT	CASSLDRVAGDAFF
-	TRBJ1-2	TRBV7-9	-	TGTGCCAGCAGCTTAGCTTACAGGGATACCTATGGCTACACCTTC	CASSLAYRDTYGYTF
-	TRBJ1-2	TRBV11-3	-	TGTGCCAGCAGTCAAGGAGAATATGGCTACACCTTC	CASSQGEYGYTF
TRBD1	TRBJ2-4	TRBV3-1/TRBV3-2	-	TGTGCCAGCAGCCAAGGAAGGGCCGGGACAGGATGGGACATTCAGTACTTC	CASSQGRAGTGWDIQYF
-	TRBJ2-1	TRBV2	-	TGTGCCAGCAGTGGTCAGGACGGTTGGCAGTTCTTC	CASSGQDGWQFF
-	TRBJ2-5	TRBV6-1	once	TGTGCCAGCAGTGAAGCGCCTTGGCCCCAGAGTGGGACCCAGTACTTC	CASSEAPWPQSGTQYF
TRBD1	TRBJ1-5	TRBV5-1	-	TGCGCCAGCAGCCAGGGGGGGATCGATCAGCCCCAGCATTTT	CASSQGGIDQPQHF
-	TRBJ2-2	TRBV27	-	TGTGCCAGCAGTTTAGGCGGTGGGGGGGCTCGCACCGGGGAGCTGTTTTTT	CASSLGGGGARTGELFF
-	TRBJ1-2	TRBV6-5	-	TGTGCCAGCAGTTATAAAGGGACCGATGGCTACACCTTC	CASSYKGTDGYTF
-	TRBJ1-5	TRBV27	-	TGTGCCAGCAGTTTACTTAAGGGGGGGGGTCAGCCCCAGCATTTT	CASSLLKGGGQPQHF
TRBD1	TRBJ1-4	TRBV4-3	-	TGCGCCAGCAGCCAAGACAGGGGGTTTGAAAAACTGTTTTTT	CASSQDRGFEKLFF
TRBD2	TRBJ2-7	TRBV6-2/TRBV6-3	-	TGTGCCAGCACCCCGGGGGGGCGTTACGAGCAGTACTTC	CASTPGGRYEQYF
-	TRBJ2-7	TRBV18	-	TGTGCCAGCTCACCACGGCAGGGGCGGGCCTACGAGCAGTACTTC	CASSPRQGRAYEQYF
TRBD1	TRBJ1-2	TRBV6-4	-	TGTGCCAGCAGTGACTCTTCAGGGGGCGTCTATGGCTACACCTTC	CASSDSSGGVYGYTF